These 26 T cell receptor beta chains originate from one sample sequenced in a study of shared clonotypes between healthy human individuals. Terminally differentiated effector memory CD45RA+ cells were excluded from the naive CD8 cells, which were CD45RO-negative and positively selected for CCR7. Method: immunoSEQ multiplex PCR; TCRdb's copy keeps in-frame clones and lacks some. The data show some 2.1 million clones, with about 94% seen just once and 1.5% to 2% held by the top ten. What was sequenced was naive CD8+ T cells from PBMCs. Source of these receptors: a man aged 18 to 29 in good health. Some clones in this sample may be carry-over from other donors' samples.

The sample holds a few counts of this clone. The chain links TRBV4-1 to TRBJ2-7; 7 positions match TRBD1. This CDR3 is 15 amino acids long. V was clipped by 4 bases and J by 6 bases; unmatched bases: 12. Germline CDR1 MGHRA, CDR2 YSYEKL. DNA for the CDR3: TGCGCCAGCAGCCCGACGACAGGGCCTCCGGGCGAGCAGTACTTC. It yields the protein CASSPTTGPPGEQYF.

V usage is TRBV27 and J usage is TRBJ2-7; D possibly matches TRBD1 or TRBD2 (5 bases each). Trimming stripped 6 bases from V and 0 bases from J, with 15 bases between. Germline V CDR1 and CDR2: MNHEY, SMNVEV (reference sequence). This CDR3 spans 15 amino acids. DNA of the CDR3: TGTGCCAGCAGCCCGGGACGGCTTAGCTCCTACGAGCAGTACTTC. The encoded protein is CASSPGRLSSYEQYF.

The gene calls are TRBV11-2 and TRBJ2-2, with TRBD1 identical over 11 bases. CDR3 length: 15 residues. The germline gives CDR1 SGHAT, CDR2 FQNNGV. The V segment lost 5 bases and the J segment 4 bases; nucleotides outside the gene matches: 3. Here the CDR3 DNA reads TGTGCCAGCAGCCCGGACAGGGGGCGCACCGGGGAGCTGTTTTTT. This sequence encodes CASSPDRGRTGELFF.

A remark on this clone: This same CDR3 is encoded by further DNA sequences in the sample. The chain combines TRBV27 with TRBJ2-7; no reliable D call. Germline V gene data show CDR1 as MNHEY and CDR2 as SMNVEV (reference sequence). The CDR3 is 13 residues long. V was pared by 4 bases and J by 2 bases, with 9 bases between. The CDR3 loop is CASSSGGPYEQYF. The CDR3 nucleotides read TGTGCCAGCAGTTCGGGCGGCCCCTACGAGCAGTACTTC.

The V call is TRBV4-1, the J call TRBJ2-7; no clear D. The germline gives CDR1 MGHRA, CDR2 YSYEKL. V was shortened by 1 base and J by 0 bases, with 13 bases between the two germline ends. The CDR3 is 16 amino acids. For the CDR3, the DNA is TGCGCCAGCAGCCAAGTTCATCCCGCGCTCTCCTACGAGCAGTACTTC. It encodes CASSQVHPALSYEQYF.

CDR3 region: CASSLGRGTGEQYF. In nucleotides, the CDR3 is TGTGCCAGCAGTTTGGGCAGGGGGACAGGAGAGCAGTACTTC. The chain couples TRBV27 to TRBJ2-7, with 8 nucleotides matching TRBD1. CDR3 length: 14 amino acids. Germline trimming cut 3 bases from V and 7 bases from J; bases unmatched to any gene: 8. Per the germline V gene, CDR1 is MNHEY and CDR2 is SMNVEV (reference sequence).

The rearrangement joins TRBV7-2 to TRBJ2-1; the match to TRBD1 covers 9 bases. CDR3 length: 15 residues. The J segment lost 5 bases and the V segment lost 3 bases, leaving 5 bases of the junction unmatched. Germline lookup yields CDR1 SGHTA and CDR2 FQGNSA. The CDR3 DNA follows: TGTGCCAGCAGCTTGGGGAGGACAGGGGACAATGAGCAGTTCTTC. Its protein product is CASSLGRTGDNEQFF. Variable domain in full (rest from reference TRBV7-2 and TRBJ2-1): GAGVSQSPSNKVTEKGKDVELRCDPISGHTALYWYRQSLGQGLEFLIYFQGNSAPDKSGLPSDRFSAERTGGSVSTLTIQRTQQEDSAVYLCASSLGRTGDNEQFFGPGTRLTVL.

V and J are TRBV29-1 and TRBJ2-3; D is unresolved. Germline loops: CDR1 SQVTM, CDR2 ANQGSEA. Trimming took 8 bases from V and 4 from J, leaving 4 bases between them. The CDR3 consists of 9 residues. The CDR3 region has the DNA TGCAGCAACTCAGATACGCAGTATTTT. Translating it yields CSNSDTQYF.

The chain employs TRBV7-3 and TRBJ2-5; tentative D call: TRBD1 (5 bases). CDR3 size: 13 residues. V was clipped by 10 bases and J by 4 bases, with 16 bases between them. The germline CDR1 and CDR2 sequences are SGHTA and FQGTGA. The CDR3 loop reads CATSLSQGETQYF. The CDR3 DNA follows: TGTGCCACCTCTTTAAGCCAGGGAGAGACCCAGTACTTC.

V and J are TRBV21-1 and TRBJ2-7; the table names TRBD1, a call not compared with the DNA. TRBV21-1 represents a pseudogene. This CDR3 is 14 amino acids long. The CDR3 nucleotides read TGTGCCAGCAGCACTCGACAGGAGGTATACGAGCAGTACTTC. This sequence encodes CASSTRQEVYEQYF.

This chain links TRBV6-1 with TRBJ2-7; 12 bases align to TRBD2. The germline V gene encodes CDR1 MNHNS and CDR2 SASEGT. CDR3 size: 17 residues. The ends lost 3 bases at V and 3 bases at J; junction bases unmatched: 9. CDR3 in DNA: TGTGCCAGCAGTGATTCGGGACTAGCGGGTCTGAGCTACGAGCAGTACTTC. Translated: CASSDSGLAGLSYEQYF.

The chain uses TRBV29-1 and TRBJ2-7; 11 bases match TRBD2. The CDR3 is made up of 13 amino acids. Germline V gene data show CDR1 as SQVTM and CDR2 as ANQGSEA. V shed 7 bases and J 0 bases; nucleotides not matched to a gene: 2. CDR3 amino acids: CSATSGTSYEQYF. The DNA for the CDR3 is TGCAGCGCGACTAGCGGGACCTCCTACGAGCAGTACTTC.

The rearrangement joins TRBV7-2 to TRBJ1-2; no definite D call. The CDR3 has 12 residues. Germline V gene sequence: CDR1 SGHTA, CDR2 FQGNSA. Trimming shortened V by 1 base and J by 4 bases, and 4 bases separated the two germline ends. CDR3 nucleotide sequence: TGTGCCAGCAGCTTAGACGTCTATGGCTACACCTTC. Amino acids: CASSLDVYGYTF.

The rearrangement links TRBV21-1 to TRBJ2-3; TRBD2, the D gene given by the table, was not confirmed from the DNA. TRBV21-1 is annotated as a pseudogene. This CDR3 comprises 19 residues. CDR3 residues: CASSKGLAGIVARTDTQYF. The CDR3 nucleotides are TGTGCCAGCAGCAAAGGGCTAGCGGGAATCGTGGCTCGCACAGATACGCAGTATTTT.

The rearrangement links TRBV9 to TRBJ2-7; D is perhaps TRBD1 or TRBD2 (5 bases each). V was pared by 0 bases and J by 5 bases, with 18 bases between. From germline, CDR1 is SGDLS and CDR2 YYNGEE. This CDR3 contains 16 residues. The CDR3 is CASSVGGARALHEQYF. For the CDR3, the DNA is TGTGCCAGCAGCGTAGGAGGGGCTAGGGCTTTGCACGAGCAGTACTTC.

The rearrangement joins TRBV19 to TRBJ1-2; 8 nucleotides line up with TRBD1. The CDR3 covers 13 residues. The V segment lost 0 bases and the J segment 13 bases; nucleotides outside the gene matches: 7. CDR1 is LNHDA and CDR2 is SQIVND in the germline V gene (reference sequence). The CDR3 bases are TGTGCCAGTAGTATAGATCTGGGGACAGGCGGCACCTTC. It is translated as CASSIDLGTGGTF.

This chain joins TRBV10-3 and TRBJ2-7; D unresolved. The CDR3 loop spans 14 amino acids. Trimming left V 4 bases short and J 2 bases short, with 12 bases between. Germline CDR1 ENHRY, CDR2 SYGVKD. Written as DNA, the CDR3 is TGTGCCATCAGTGCTAGGACCGTAACCTACGAGCAGTACTTC. This encodes CAISARTVTYEQYF.

The chain uses TRBV6-5 and TRBJ2-1; 7 bases are shared with TRBD1. Losses at the gene ends were 11 bases for V and 13 bases for J; bases not matched to a gene: 23. Germline V gene data show CDR1 as MNHEY and CDR2 as SVGAGI. CDR3 length equals 15 residues. Here the CDR3 DNA reads TGTGCCGCCCGACATTCCGGGACAGCCTTCGAGGATCAGTTCTTC. Residues: CAARHSGTAFEDQFF.

This clone was seen a handful of times. V and J are TRBV19 and TRBJ1-5; the D is unclear. The CDR3 sequence is 13 residues long. With 3 bases removed from V and 9 bases from J, the gap between germline ends came to 12 bases. Germline CDR1 LNHDA, CDR2 SQIVND (reference sequence). CDR3 DNA: TGTGCCAGTAGTATCCTCGACGCTATGCCCCAGCATTTT. This encodes CASSILDAMPQHF.

The V and J genes are TRBV7-3 and TRBJ1-2, with a weak D call TRBD1 (6 bases). The CDR3 is 12 residues long. Germline V CDR1 and CDR2: SGHTA, FQGTGA. V lost 10 bases and J 4 bases, leaving 13 bases between the germline ends. The CDR3 loop is CATWGGVYGYTF. DNA for the CDR3: TGTGCCACCTGGGGGGGCGTCTATGGCTACACCTTC. Full variable domain (missing parts from reference TRBV7-3 and TRBJ1-2): GAGVSQTPSNKVTEKGKYVELRCDPISGHTALYWYRQSLGQGPEFLIYFQGTGAADDSGLPNDRFFAVRPEGSVSTLKIQRTERGDSAVYLCATWGGVYGYTFGSGTRLTVV.

The table lists this clone with a count of one. The same CDR3 is also encoded by other DNA sequences in this sample. The chain has TRBV27 and TRBJ2-7; D ambiguous. Per germline, CDR1 MNHEY and CDR2 SMNVEV (reference sequence). The ends were cut back, 6 bases at V and 0 bases at J, with 6 bases in the middle. The CDR3 length is 12 residues. Written as DNA, the CDR3 is TGTGCCAGCAGGCCCTCCTCCTACGAGCAGTACTTC. It specifies CASRPSSYEQYF.

The chain uses TRBV11-1 and TRBJ2-7; D uncertain. Germline V gives CDR1 SGHAT, CDR2 FQDESV (reference sequence). CDR3 length: 14 residues. V was trimmed by 4 bases and J by 0 bases, leaving 10 bases between them. The CDR3 protein is CASSSRTSSYEQYF. The CDR3 nucleotides are TGTGCCAGCAGCTCCCGGACGAGCTCCTACGAGCAGTACTTC. Complete variable domain (other parts from reference TRBV11-1 and TRBJ2-7): EAEVAQSPRYKITEKSQAVAFWCDPISGHATLYWYRQILGQGPELLVQFQDESVVDDSQLPKDRFSAERLKGVDSTLKIQPAELGDSAMYLCASSSRTSSYEQYFGPGTRLTVT.

This chain links TRBV12-5 with TRBJ2-7, with D possibly matching TRBD1 (5 bases). V was pared by 3 bases and J by 1 base, with 7 bases between. Germline assignment: CDR1 LGHNT and CDR2 FRNRAP. The CDR3 is 13 amino acids. The DNA for the CDR3 is TGTGCTAGTGGTTTCGACAGATCCTACGAGCAGTACTTC. It specifies CASGFDRSYEQYF. Based on the CDR3 plus reference TRBV12-5 and TRBJ2-7, the full variable domain is DARVTQTPRHKVTEMGQEVTMRCQPILGHNTVFWYRQTMMQGLELLAYFRNRAPLDDSGMPKDRFSAEMPDATLATLKIQPSEPRDSAVYFCASGFDRSYEQYFGPGTRLTVT.

V usage is TRBV27 and J usage is TRBJ2-7, with 7 bases identical to TRBD1. V lost 6 bases to trimming and J lost 4 bases; unmatched junction nucleotides: 3. The CDR3 sequence is 12 residues long. CDR1 MNHEY and CDR2 SMNVEV come from the germline V gene (reference sequence). CDR3 amino acids: CASRDRTYEQYF. For the CDR3, the DNA is TGTGCCAGCAGGGACAGGACGTACGAGCAGTACTTC.

The table lists this clone with a count of one. This chain uses TRBV5-1 with TRBJ2-7; unclear D gene. This CDR3 has 14 residues. CDR1 and CDR2 from the germline V gene are SGHRS and YFSETQ. Trimming cost V 4 bases and J 0 bases, with 11 bases left between them. The CDR3 bases are TGCGCCAGCAGCGTGGATGCCAACTCCTACGAGCAGTACTTC. Translated: CASSVDANSYEQYF.

The chain is built from TRBV27 and TRBJ1-5; D remains unclear. Germline values: CDR1 MNHEY, CDR2 SMNVEV (reference sequence). Between the trimmed V and J ends, which lost 6 bases and 2 bases, there was a span of 20 bases. The CDR3 runs 17 residues. CDR3: CASSKTGTPYGNQPQHF. DNA of the CDR3: TGTGCCAGCAGCAAGACCGGTACCCCCTATGGCAATCAGCCCCAGCATTTT.